The 3 T cell receptor beta chains below all came from one sample that was sequenced in a study of T cell repertoires in aging, cancer and after chemotherapy. Rearranged V-D-J TRB sequences were amplified with a mixed TRB-A/B primer pool. TCRdb used MiXCR to reprocess the multiplex PCR reads, holding one entry per CDR3 protein. The sample has thousands of distinct CDR3 sequences, roughly 35% seen once. Amplification of TCR beta used genomic DNA extracted from peripheral blood. Sequencing input: blood. The receptors were gathered from a human donor in good health.

The chain recombines TRBV12-3 or TRBV12-4 with TRBJ2-7, with unresolved D. CDR3 size: 13 residues. Trimming took 2 bases from V and 1 from J, leaving 6 bases between them. CDR3 residues: CASSLRLSYEQYF. DNA of the CDR3: TGTGCCAGCAGTTTACGACTTTCCTACGAGCAGTACTTC.

J is TRBJ1-2 and V is TRBV6-5; D is perhaps TRBD1 (5 bases). Trimming took off 3 bases at V and 6 bases at J, with 14 bases between the two ends. CDR3 length equals 14 residues. The germline V gene has CDR1 MNHEY and CDR2 SVGAGI. Written as DNA, the CDR3 is TGTGCCAGCAGTTATACTCTGGGGGAGGATGGCTACACCTTC. Translation gives CASSYTLGEDGYTF.

This clonotype has just a few counts. The chain joins TRBV6-5 to TRBJ2-1; D remains ambiguous. The CDR3 loop spans 13 amino acids. The germline CDR1 and CDR2 sequences are MNHEY and SVGAGI. V gave up 2 bases and J gave up 3 bases, with 5 bases separating them. CDR3 in DNA: TGTGCCAGCAGTTACAGCGACTACAATGAGCAGTTCTTC. Translating it yields CASSYSDYNEQFF.